This T cell receptor beta chain was identified during a study of cytomegalovirus exposure and HLA in healthy donors. Study-level information: Ancestry clustering placed more than 65% of 350 to 500 genotyped donors in the Caucasian-associated cluster.

Germline trimming cut 0 bases from V and 3 bases from J; bases unmatched to any gene: 8. The CDR3 extends over 17 amino acids. Looked up from germline, CDR1 is SGHRS and CDR2 is YFSETQ. 60 Vbeta and 13 Jbeta primers were used in PCR. Using immunoSEQ multiplex PCR, the repertoire was profiled, and TCRdb retains in-frame clones only, with some absent. This repertoire shows more than 150,000 clones, approximately 81% found once; its top ten account for around 1.9%. General observations from the study: In an earlier analysis, about 87% or about 30%: the productive usage of most TCR beta V segments. Across all donors, roughly uniform sequencing depth was an assumption of the presence/absence analyses.

Note on this clone: What it recognizes is unknown.

The receptor's source is a woman aged 18-29 years in good health and CMV-seropositive. Sequenced sample: PBMCs. This rearrangement joins TRBV5-1 to TRBJ2-3; 9 bases are shared with TRBD2. The CDR3 protein is CASSLATSGYTTDTQYF. The DNA for the CDR3 is TGCGCCAGCAGCTTGGCCACTAGCGGGTACACTACAGATACGCAGTATTTT.